This T cell receptor (beta chain) was sequenced in a study of cytomegalovirus exposure and HLA in healthy donors. Germline V lookup: CDR1 SGHDT, CDR2 YYEEEE. V shed 4 bases, J shed 6 bases, and the junction held 8 bases outside the gene matches. This CDR3 contains 15 residues. This clone was seen once. The PCR ran on 60 Vbeta and 13 Jbeta primers. Method: immunoSEQ multiplex PCR; TCRdb's copy keeps in-frame clones and lacks some. In the table there are 180,000 or so clones, about three quarters of which are singletons. This rearrangement joins TRBV5-6 to TRBJ2-2; 8 bases agree with TRBD2. The source of this sequence is a middle-aged man in good health and CMV-seropositive. The sample was PBMCs. CDR3 sequence: CASSLQSGRAGELFF. CDR3 in DNA: TGTGCCAGCAGCCTACAATCCGGGAGGGCCGGGGAGCTGTTTTTT.